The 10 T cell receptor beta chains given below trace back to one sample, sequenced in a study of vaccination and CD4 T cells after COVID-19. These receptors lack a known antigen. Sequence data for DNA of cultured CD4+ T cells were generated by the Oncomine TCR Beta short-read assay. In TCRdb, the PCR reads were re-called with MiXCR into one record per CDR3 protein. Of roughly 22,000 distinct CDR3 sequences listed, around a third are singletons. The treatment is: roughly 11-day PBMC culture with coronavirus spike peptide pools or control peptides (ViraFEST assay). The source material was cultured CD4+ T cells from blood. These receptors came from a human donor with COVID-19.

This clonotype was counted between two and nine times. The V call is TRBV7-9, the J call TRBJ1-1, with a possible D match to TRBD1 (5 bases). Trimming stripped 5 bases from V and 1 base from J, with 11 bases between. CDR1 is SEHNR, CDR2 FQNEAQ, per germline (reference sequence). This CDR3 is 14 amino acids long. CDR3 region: CASSRPGGNTEAFF. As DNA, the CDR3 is TGTGCCAGCAGCCGCCCCGGGGGGAACACTGAAGCTTTCTTT.

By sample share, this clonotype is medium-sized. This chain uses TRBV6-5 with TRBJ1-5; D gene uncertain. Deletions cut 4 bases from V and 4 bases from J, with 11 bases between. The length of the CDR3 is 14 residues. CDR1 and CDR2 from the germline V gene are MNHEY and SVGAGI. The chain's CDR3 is CASSFQRENQPQHF. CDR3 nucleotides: TGTGCCAGCAGTTTCCAGCGTGAAAATCAGCCCCAGCATTTT.

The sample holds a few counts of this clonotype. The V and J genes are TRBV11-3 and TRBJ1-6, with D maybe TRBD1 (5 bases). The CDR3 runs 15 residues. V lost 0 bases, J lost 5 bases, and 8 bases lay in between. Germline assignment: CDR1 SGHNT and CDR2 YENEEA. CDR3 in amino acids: CASSLDRVDNSPLHF. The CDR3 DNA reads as TGTGCCAGCAGCTTAGACAGGGTGGATAATTCACCCCTCCACTTT.

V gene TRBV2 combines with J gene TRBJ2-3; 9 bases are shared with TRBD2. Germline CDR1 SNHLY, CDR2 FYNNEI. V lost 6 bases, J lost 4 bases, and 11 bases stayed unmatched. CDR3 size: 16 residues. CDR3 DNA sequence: TGTGCCAGCAGGGGGGGAGGACTAGCGTTAGCAGATACGCAGTATTTT. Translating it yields CASRGGGLALADTQYF.

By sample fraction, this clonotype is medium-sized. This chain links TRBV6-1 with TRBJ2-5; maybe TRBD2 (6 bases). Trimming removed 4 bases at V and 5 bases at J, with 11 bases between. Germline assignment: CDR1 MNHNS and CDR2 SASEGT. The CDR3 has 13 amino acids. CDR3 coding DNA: TGTGCCAGCAGTGGTCAACGGGGGGAGACCCAGTACTTC. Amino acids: CASSGQRGETQYF.

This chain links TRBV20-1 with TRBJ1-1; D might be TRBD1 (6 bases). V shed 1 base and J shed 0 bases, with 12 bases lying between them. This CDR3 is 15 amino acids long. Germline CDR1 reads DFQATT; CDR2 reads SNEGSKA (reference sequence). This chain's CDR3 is CSARVRTALNTEAFF. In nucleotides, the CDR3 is TGCAGTGCTAGAGTACGGACAGCTCTGAACACTGAAGCTTTCTTT.

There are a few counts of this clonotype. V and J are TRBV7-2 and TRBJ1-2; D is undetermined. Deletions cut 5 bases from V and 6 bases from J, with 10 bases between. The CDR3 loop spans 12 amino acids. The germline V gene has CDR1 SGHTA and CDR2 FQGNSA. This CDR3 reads CASSTLSHGYTF. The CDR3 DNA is TGTGCCAGCAGCACCCTGAGCCATGGCTACACCTTC.

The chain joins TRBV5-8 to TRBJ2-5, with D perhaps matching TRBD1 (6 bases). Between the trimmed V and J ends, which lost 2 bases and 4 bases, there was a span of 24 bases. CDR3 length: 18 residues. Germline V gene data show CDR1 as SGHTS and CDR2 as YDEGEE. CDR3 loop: CASSFGLMTGGVGETQYF. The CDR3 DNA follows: TGTGCCAGCAGCTTTGGCCTTATGACAGGAGGAGTAGGAGAGACCCAGTACTTC.

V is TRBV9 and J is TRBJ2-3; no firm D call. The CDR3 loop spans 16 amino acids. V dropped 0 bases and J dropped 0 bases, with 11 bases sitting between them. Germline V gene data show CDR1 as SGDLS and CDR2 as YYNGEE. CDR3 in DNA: TGTGCCAGCAGCGTAGTCGGCGACTCTAGCACAGATACGCAGTATTTT. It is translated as CASSVVGDSSTDTQYF.

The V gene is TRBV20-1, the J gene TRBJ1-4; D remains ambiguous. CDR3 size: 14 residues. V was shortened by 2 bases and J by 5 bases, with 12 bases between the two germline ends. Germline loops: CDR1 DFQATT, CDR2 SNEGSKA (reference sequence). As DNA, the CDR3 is TGCAGTGCTAGACCACAGAAATCGAATGAAAAACTGTTTTTT. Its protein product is CSARPQKSNEKLFF.